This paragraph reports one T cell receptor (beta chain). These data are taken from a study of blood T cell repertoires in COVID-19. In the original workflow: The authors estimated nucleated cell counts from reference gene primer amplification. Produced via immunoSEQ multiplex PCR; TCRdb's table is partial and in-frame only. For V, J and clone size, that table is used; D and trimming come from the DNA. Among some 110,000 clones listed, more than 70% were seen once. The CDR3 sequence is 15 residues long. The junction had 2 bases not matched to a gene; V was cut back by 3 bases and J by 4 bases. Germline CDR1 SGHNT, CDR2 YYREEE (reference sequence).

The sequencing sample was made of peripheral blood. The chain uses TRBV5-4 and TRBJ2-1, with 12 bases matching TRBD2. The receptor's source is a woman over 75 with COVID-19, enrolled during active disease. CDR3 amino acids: CASSSGLAGYNEQFF. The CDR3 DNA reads TGTGCCAGCAGCTCAGGACTAGCGGGATACAATGAGCAGTTCTTC.